The rows below give T cell receptor beta chains drawn from one sample of a study of CD8+ T cells in alopecia areata. The method was immunoSEQ multiplex PCR; TCRdb's version includes in-frame clones alone and lacks a portion of them. The table lists about 210,000 clones, more than 60% of them singletons. Material: CD4+ T cells sorted from blood, obtained between weeks 44 and 45, from a patient treated with tofacitinib. All receptors derive from a human donor with alopecia areata. CDR3s include the opening cysteine and the closing phenylalanine or tryptophan. A D gene is named only where the DNA matches it firmly. Clone size appears in some rows only: once, few, many, or a class for an expanded clone.

D	V	size	length	J	CDR3
.	TRBV5-6	few	17	TRBJ1-5	CASSLGGGANSNQPQHF
TRBD1	TRBV18	once	15	TRBJ2-6	CASSATGAGANVLTF
TRBD1	TRBV4-3	.	15	TRBJ1-6	CASSQAGTGVSPLHF
TRBD1	TRBV15	.	13	TRBJ2-1	CATSKRQGYEQFF
.	TRBV10-3	.	15	TRBJ1-2	CAISESTGINYGYTF
TRBD2	TRBV7-2	few	12	TRBJ2-2	CASTGGAGELFF
.	TRBV10-1	.	13	TRBJ2-7	CASSESGVYEQYF
TRBD1	TRBV11-1	.	14	TRBJ2-2	CASRAGGNTGELFF
.	TRBV11-1	once	14	TRBJ2-1	CASSLVGTHNEQFF
.	TRBV25-1	.	15	TRBJ1-1	CASSAQLALGSEAFF
TRBD1	TRBV6-1	.	20	TRBJ1-1	CASSEALGSWTGLGDTEAFF
TRBD1	TRBV7-6	.	16	TRBJ2-5	CASSPSGQGLVETQYF